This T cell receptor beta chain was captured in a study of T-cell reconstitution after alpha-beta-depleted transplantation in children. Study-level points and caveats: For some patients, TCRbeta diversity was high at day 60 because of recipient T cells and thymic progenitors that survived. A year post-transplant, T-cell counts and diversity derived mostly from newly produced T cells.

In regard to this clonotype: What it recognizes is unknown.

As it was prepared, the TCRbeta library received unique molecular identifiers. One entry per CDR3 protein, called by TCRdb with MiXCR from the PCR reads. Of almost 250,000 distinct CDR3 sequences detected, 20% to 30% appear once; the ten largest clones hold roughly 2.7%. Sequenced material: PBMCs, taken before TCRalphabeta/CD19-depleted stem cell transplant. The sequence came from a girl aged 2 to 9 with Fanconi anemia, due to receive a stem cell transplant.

DNA of the CDR3: TGTGCCAGCAGCGCGCCCCTCCAGGGCGTCTACACAGATACGCAGTATTTT. Protein: CASSAPLQGVYTDTQYF. The chain links TRBV9 to TRBJ2-3; tentatively, D is TRBD1 (5 bases). The CDR3 is 17 amino acids. The V end was cut by 3 bases, the J end by 2 bases, with 19 bases between. CDR1 is SGDLS and CDR2 is YYNGEE in the germline V gene.